Sequencing of this T cell receptor (beta chain) was carried out in a study of Graves' ophthalmopathy and Graves' hyperthyroidism. This clonotype was counted at least ten times. The authors amplified TCR beta CDR3 regions, and they did so from RNA transcripts for repertoire sequencing. First-round RT-PCR relied on HTBI primers, and a second-round multiplex PCR came next. Using its own MiXCR run on the multiplex PCR reads, TCRdb lists one record per CDR3 protein. This table holds a few hundred thousand distinct CDR3 sequences, roughly 16% found once. With V trimmed by 4 bases and J by 8 bases, 11 bases remained unmatched. CDR3 size: 14 residues. Germline V gene data show CDR1 as SGHRS and CDR2 as YFSETQ. No donor had other autoimmune disease, uncontrolled infection, pregnancy or lactation. The diagnosis was founded upon clinical symptoms, serum thyroxine, TRAb, thyroid ultrasound and orbital computed tomography.

This clonotype was obtained from an adult man with Graves' ophthalmopathy. Material for sequencing was peripheral blood. The chain links TRBV5-1 to TRBJ1-1; TRBD1 agrees at 7 bases. The CDR3 region is CASSPEDRKIEAFF. The CDR3 DNA follows: TGCGCCAGCAGCCCGGAGGACAGGAAAATAGAAGCTTTCTTT.